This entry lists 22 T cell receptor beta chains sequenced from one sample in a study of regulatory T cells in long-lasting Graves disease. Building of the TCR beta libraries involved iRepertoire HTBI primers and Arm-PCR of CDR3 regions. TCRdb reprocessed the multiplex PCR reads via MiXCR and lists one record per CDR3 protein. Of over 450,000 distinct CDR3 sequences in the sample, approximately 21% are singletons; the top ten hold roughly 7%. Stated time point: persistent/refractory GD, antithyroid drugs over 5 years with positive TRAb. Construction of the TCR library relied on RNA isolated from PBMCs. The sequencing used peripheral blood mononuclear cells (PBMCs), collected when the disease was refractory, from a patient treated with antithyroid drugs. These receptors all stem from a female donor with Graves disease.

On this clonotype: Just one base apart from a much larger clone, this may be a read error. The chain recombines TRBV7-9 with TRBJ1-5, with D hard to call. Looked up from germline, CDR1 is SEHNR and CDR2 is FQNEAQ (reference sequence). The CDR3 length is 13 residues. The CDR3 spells CVSSLDGDQPQHF. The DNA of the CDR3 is TGTGTCAGCAGCTTAGACGGAGATCAGCCCCAGCATTTT.

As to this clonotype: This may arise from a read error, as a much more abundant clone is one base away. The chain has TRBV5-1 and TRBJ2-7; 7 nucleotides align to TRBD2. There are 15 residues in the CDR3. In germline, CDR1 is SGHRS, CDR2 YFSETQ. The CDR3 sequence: CASSLELAATYEQHF. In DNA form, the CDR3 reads TGCGCCAGCAGCTTGGAGCTAGCGGCAACCTACGAGCAGCACTTC.

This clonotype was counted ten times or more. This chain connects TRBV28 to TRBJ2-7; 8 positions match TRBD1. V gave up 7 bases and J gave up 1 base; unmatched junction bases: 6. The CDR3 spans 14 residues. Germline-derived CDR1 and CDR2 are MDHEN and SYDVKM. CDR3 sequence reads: CASTIRQGSYEQYF. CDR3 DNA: TGTGCCAGCACGATTCGACAGGGGTCCTACGAGCAGTACTTC.

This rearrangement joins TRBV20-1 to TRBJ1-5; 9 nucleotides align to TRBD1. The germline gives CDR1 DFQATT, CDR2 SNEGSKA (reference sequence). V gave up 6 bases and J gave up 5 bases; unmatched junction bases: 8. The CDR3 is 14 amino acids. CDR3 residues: CSALRTGVDQPQHF. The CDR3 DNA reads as TGCAGTGCGTTAAGGACAGGGGTCGATCAGCCCCAGCATTTT.

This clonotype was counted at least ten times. Written as DNA, the CDR3 is TGTGCCAGCAGCCCCCGACAGACCCCCTACGAGCAGTACTTC. Translated: CASSPRQTPYEQYF. This chain uses TRBV7-8 with TRBJ2-7; D may be TRBD1 (5 bases). The CDR3 spans 14 residues. Germline loops: CDR1 SGHVS, CDR2 FQNEAQ. V lost 5 bases and J lost 2, with 13 bases in between.

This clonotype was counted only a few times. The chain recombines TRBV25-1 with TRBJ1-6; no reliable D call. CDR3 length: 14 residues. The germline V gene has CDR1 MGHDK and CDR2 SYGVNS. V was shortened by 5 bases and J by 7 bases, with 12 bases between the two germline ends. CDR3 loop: CASSTWAGNSPLHF. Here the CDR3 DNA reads TGTGCCAGCAGTACTTGGGCAGGAAATTCACCCCTCCACTTT. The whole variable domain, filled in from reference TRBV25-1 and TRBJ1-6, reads EADIYQTPRYLVIGTGKKITLECSQTMGHDKMYWYQQDPGMELHLIHYSYGVNSTEKGDLSSESTVSRIRTEHFPLTLESARPSHTSQYLCASSTWAGNSPLHFGNGTRLTVT.

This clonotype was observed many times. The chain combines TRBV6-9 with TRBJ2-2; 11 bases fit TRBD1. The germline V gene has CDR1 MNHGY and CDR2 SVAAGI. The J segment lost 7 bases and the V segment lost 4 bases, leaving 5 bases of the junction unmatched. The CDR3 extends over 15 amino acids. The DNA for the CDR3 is TGTGCCAGCAGTTCCGGACAGGGGGCAATCGGGGAGCTGTTTTTT. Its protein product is CASSSGQGAIGELFF.

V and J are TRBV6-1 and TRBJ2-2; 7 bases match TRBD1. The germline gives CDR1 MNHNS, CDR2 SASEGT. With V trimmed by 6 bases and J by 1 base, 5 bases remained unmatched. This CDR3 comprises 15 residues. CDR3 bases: TGTGCCAGCAGCTTGGACAGGATGAACACCGGGGAGCTGTTTTTT. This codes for CASSLDRMNTGELFF.

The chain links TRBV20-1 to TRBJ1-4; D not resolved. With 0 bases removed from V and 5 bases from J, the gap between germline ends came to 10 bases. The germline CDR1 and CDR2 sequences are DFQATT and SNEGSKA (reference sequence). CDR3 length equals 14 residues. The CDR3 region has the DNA TGCAGTGCTAGAGATGAGTATGTGAATGAAAAACTGTTTTTT. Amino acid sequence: CSARDEYVNEKLFF.

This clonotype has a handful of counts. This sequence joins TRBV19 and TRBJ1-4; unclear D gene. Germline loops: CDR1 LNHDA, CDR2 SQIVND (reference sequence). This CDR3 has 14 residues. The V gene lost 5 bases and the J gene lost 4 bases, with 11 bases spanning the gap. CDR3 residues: CASSPREFNEKLFF. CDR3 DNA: TGTGCCAGTAGTCCGCGAGAGTTTAATGAAAAACTGTTTTTT. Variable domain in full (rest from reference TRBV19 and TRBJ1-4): DGGITQSPKYLFRKEGQNVTLSCEQNLNHDAMYWYRQDPGQGLRLIYYSQIVNDFQKGDIAEGYSVSREKKESFPLTVTSAQKNPTAFYLCASSPREFNEKLFFGSGTQLSVL.

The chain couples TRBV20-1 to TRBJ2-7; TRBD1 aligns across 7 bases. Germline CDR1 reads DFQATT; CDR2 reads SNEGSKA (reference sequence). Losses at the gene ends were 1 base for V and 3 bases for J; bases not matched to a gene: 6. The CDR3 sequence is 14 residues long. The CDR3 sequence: CSARVPGQSYEQYF. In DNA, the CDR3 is TGCAGTGCTAGAGTCCCGGGACAGAGCTACGAGCAGTACTTC.

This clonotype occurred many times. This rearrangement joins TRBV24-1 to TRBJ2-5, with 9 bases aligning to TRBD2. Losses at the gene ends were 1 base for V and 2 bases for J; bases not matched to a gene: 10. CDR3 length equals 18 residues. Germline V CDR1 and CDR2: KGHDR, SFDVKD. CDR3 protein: CATSDFPAGLAFQETQYF. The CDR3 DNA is TGTGCCACCAGTGATTTTCCAGCCGGACTAGCGTTTCAAGAGACCCAGTACTTC.

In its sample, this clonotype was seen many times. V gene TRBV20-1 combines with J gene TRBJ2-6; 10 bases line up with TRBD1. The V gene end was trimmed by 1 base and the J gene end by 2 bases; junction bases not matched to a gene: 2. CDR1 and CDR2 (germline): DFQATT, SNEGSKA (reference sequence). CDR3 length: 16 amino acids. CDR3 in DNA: TGCAGTGCTAGAGGACAGGGGGCCCCTGGGGCCAACGTCCTGACTTTC. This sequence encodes CSARGQGAPGANVLTF.

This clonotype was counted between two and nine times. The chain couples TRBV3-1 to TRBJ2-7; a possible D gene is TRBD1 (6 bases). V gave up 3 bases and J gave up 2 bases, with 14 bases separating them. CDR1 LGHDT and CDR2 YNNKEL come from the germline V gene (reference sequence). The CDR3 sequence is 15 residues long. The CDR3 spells CASSHLREGAYEQYF. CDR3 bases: TGTGCCAGCAGCCACCTACGAGAGGGGGCCTACGAGCAGTACTTC.

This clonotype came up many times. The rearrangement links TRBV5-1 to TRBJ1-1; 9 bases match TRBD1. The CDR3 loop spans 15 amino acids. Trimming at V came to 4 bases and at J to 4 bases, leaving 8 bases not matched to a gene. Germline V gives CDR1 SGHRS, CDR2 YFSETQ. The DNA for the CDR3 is TGCGCCAGCAGCGGGGGGACAGGGTGGGGCACTGAAGCTTTCTTT. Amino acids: CASSGGTGWGTEAFF.

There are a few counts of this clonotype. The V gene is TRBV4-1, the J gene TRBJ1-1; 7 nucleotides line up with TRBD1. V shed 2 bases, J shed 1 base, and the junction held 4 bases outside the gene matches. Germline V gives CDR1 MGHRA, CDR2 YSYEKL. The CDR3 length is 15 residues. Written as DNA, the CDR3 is TGCGCCAGCAGCCAAAGGGGACAGAAGAACACTGAAGCTTTCTTT. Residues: CASSQRGQKNTEAFF.

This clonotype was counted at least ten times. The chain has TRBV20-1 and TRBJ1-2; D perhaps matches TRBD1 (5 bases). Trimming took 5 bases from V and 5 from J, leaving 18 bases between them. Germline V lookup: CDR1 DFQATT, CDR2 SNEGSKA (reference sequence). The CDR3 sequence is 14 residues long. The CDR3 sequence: CSASPDSEGYGYTF. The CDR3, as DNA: TGCAGTGCTTCCCCGGACTCGGAGGGGTATGGCTACACCTTC.

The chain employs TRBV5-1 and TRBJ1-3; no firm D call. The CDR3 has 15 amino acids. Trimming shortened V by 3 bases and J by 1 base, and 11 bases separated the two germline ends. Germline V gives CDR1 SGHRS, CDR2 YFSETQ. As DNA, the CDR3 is TGCGCCAGCAGCTCTGCAGAGGGATCTGGAAACACCATATATTTT. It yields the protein CASSSAEGSGNTIYF.

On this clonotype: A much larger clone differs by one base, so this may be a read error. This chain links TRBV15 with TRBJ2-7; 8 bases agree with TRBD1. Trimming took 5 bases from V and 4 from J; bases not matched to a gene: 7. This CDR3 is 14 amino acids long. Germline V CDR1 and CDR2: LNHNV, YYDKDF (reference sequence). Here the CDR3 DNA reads TGTGCCACCAGCGGAGTGGACAGGGCTTACGAGCAGTACTTC. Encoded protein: CATSGVDRAYEQYF. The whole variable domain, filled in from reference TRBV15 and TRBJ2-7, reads DAMVIQNPRYQVTQFGKPVTLSCSQTLNHNVMYWYQQKSSQAPKLLFHYYDKDFNNEADTPDNFQSRRPNTSFCFLDIRSPGLGDTAMYLCATSGVDRAYEQYFGPGTRLTVT.

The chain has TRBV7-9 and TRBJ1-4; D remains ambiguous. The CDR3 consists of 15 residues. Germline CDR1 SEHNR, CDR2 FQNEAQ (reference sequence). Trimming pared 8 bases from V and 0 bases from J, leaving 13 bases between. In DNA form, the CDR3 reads TGTGCCAGCGGAGGGAGGCCTGCAACTAATGAAAAACTGTTTTTT. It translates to CASGGRPATNEKLFF.

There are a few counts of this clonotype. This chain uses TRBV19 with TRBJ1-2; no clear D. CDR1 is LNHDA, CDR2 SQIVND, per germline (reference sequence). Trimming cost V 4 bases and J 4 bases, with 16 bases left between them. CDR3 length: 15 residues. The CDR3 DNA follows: TGTGCCAGTAGTACCTACCCCGGGGATCGCTATGGCTACACCTTC. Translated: CASSTYPGDRYGYTF.

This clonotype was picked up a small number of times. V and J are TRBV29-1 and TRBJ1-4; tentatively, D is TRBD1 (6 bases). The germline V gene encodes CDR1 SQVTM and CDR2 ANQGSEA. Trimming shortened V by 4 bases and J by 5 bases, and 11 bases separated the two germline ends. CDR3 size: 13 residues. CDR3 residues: CSVGQELNEKLFF. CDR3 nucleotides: TGCAGCGTTGGACAGGAATTAAATGAAAAACTGTTTTTT.